A selection of T cell receptor beta chains follows, all from one sample in a study of T-cell reconstitution after alpha-beta-depleted transplantation in children. TCRdb reprocessed the PCR reads via MiXCR and lists one record per CDR3 protein. The table has 500,000 or so distinct CDR3 sequences, about 31% seen once. The sample was PBMCs from the stem cell graft donor, taken from the stem cell graft. The source is a human donor who donated a stem cell graft to a child with aplastic anemia. CDR3s include the opening cysteine and the closing phenylalanine or tryptophan. The D gene is left open where the match is weak. Clone size is not always given. Where it is, it says once, few, many or a class for expanded clones.

V	J	D	size	DNA	CDR3
TRBV4-3	TRBJ2-5	-	few	TGTGCCAGCAGCCAAGATCTTCGGGAGACCCAGTACTTC	CASSQDLRETQYF
TRBV5-1	TRBJ2-7	TRBD2	-	TGCGCCAGCAGCTTGGTTCCGGGGGGCTCCTACGAGCAGTACTTC	CASSLVPGGSYEQYF
TRBV7-2	TRBJ2-2	-	few	TGTGCCAGCAGCTTTGGGAGCAGGACCGGGGAGCTGTTTTTT	CASSFGSRTGELFF
TRBV19	TRBJ2-3	-	-	TGTGCCAGTAGTATAAGCCCAGATGAGGATACGCAGTATTTT	CASSISPDEDTQYF
TRBV27	TRBJ1-4	TRBD1	few	TGTGCCAGCAGTTACCCTCCGGACAGGGGGTACACTAATGAAAAACTGTTTTTT	CASSYPPDRGYTNEKLFF
TRBV5-1	TRBJ2-1	-	-	TGCGCCAGCAGCTTCAGGCGTGGAGAGAATGAGCAGTTCTTC	CASSFRRGENEQFF
TRBV20-1	TRBJ2-7	-	few	TGCAGTGCTAGAGATCGGGAACAGTTTATCTCCTACGAGCAGTACTTC	CSARDREQFISYEQYF
TRBV29-1	TRBJ2-5	-	few	TGCAGCGCCGTGGGGGGCGAGTTTATTCCAGAGACCCAGTACTTC	CSAVGGEFIPETQYF
TRBV7-3	TRBJ2-3	-	-	TGTGCCAGCAGCCTGTCTCCATTAAGTACAGATACGCAGTATTTT	CASSLSPLSTDTQYF
TRBV7-2	TRBJ1-4	-	-	TGTGCCAGCAGCCCAGTAGGGACTACTAATGAAAAACTGTTTTTT	CASSPVGTTNEKLFF
TRBV7-9	TRBJ2-3	-	-	TGTGCCAGCAGCTCCTGGGCGGAAAGCACAGATACGCAGTATTTT	CASSSWAESTDTQYF
TRBV7-9	TRBJ1-1	-	many	TGTGCCAGCAGCTTTGACTCCCTCAGTGAAGCTTTCTTT	CASSFDSLSEAFF